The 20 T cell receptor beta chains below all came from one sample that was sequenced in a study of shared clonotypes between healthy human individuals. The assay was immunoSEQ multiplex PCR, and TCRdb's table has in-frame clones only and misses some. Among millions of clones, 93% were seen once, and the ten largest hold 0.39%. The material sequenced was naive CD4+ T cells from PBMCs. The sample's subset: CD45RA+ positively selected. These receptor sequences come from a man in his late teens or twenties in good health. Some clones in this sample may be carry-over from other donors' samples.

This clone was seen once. The CDR3 DNA reads as TGTGCCAGCTTTGCCGGGACTAGCAACTACAATGAGCAGTTCTTC. Amino acids: CASFAGTSNYNEQFF. The rearrangement uses TRBV18 and TRBJ2-1; 9 bases agree with TRBD2. The length of the CDR3 is 15 residues. The trim removed 7 bases at V and 3 bases at J, leaving 7 bases unmatched. Germline CDR1 reads KGHSH; CDR2 reads LQKENI.

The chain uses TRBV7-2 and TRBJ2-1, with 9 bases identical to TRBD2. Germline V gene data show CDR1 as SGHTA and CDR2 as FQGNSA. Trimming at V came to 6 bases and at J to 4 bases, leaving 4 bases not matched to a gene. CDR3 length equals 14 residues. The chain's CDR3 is CASSRREGYNEQFF. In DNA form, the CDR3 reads TGTGCCAGCAGTCGGCGGGAGGGTTACAATGAGCAGTTCTTC.

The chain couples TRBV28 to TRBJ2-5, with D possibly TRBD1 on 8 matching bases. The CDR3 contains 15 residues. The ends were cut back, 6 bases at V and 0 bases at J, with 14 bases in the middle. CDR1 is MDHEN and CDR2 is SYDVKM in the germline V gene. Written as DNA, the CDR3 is TGTGCCAGCAGAAAACAGGGGGGGTACCAAGAGACCCAGTACTTC. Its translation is CASRKQGGYQETQYF.

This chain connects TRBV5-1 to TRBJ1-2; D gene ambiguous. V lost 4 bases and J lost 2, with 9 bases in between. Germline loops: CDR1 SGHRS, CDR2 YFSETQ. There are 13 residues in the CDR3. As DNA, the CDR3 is TGCGCCAGCAGCCCGACACCAAACTATGGCTACACCTTC. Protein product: CASSPTPNYGYTF.

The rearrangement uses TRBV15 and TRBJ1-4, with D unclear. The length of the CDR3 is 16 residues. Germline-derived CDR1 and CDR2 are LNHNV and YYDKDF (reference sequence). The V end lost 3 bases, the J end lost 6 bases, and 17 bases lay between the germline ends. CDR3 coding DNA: TGTGCCACCAGCAGGGCAGTAAGGCTTTGGGATGAAAAACTGTTTTTT. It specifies CATSRAVRLWDEKLFF.

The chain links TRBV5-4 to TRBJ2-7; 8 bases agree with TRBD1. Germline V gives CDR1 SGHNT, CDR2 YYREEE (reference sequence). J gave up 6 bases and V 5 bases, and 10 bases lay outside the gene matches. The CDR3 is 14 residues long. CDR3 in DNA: TGTGCCAGCAGAAAGGACAGGGCATTGCCCGAGCAGTACTTC. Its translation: CASRKDRALPEQYF.

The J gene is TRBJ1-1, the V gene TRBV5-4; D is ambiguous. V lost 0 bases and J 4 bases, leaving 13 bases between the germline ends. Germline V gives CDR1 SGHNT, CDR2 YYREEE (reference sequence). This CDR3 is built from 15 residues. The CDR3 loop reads CASSLGAAGVTEAFF. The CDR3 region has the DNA TGTGCCAGCAGCTTGGGCGCCGCTGGGGTCACTGAAGCTTTCTTT.

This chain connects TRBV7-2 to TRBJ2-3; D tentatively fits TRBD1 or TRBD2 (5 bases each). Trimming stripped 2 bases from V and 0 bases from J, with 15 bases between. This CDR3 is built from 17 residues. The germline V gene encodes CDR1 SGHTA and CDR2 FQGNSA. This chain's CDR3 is CASSLSGRSNSTDTQYF. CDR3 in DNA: TGTGCCAGCAGCTTATCGGGACGGTCGAACAGCACAGATACGCAGTATTTT.

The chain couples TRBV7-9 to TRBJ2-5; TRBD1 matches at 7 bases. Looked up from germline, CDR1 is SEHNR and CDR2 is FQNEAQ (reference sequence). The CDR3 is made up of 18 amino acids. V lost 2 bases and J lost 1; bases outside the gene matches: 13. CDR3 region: CASSLSHRIGQVQETQYF. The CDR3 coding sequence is TGTGCCAGCAGCTTATCACATAGAATCGGACAGGTCCAAGAGACCCAGTACTTC.

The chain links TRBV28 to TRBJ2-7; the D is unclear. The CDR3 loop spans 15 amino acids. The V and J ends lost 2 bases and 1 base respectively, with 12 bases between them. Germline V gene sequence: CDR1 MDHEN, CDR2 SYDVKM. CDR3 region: CASSLGQVISYEQYF. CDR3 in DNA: TGTGCCAGCAGTTTAGGGCAGGTTATTTCCTACGAGCAGTACTTC. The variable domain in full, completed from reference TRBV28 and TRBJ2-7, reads DVKVTQSSRYLVKRTGEKVFLECVQDMDHENMFWYRQDPGLGLRLIYFSYDVKMKEKGDIPEGYSVSREKKERFSLILESASTNQTSMYLCASSLGQVISYEQYFGPGTRLTVT.

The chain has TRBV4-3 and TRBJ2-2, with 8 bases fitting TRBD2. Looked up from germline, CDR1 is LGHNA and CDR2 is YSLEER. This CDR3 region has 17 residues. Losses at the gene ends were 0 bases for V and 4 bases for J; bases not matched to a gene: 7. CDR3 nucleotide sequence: TGCGCCAGCAGCCAAGATTTGCGAACTAGCGGCACCGGGGAGCTGTTTTTT. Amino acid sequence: CASSQDLRTSGTGELFF.

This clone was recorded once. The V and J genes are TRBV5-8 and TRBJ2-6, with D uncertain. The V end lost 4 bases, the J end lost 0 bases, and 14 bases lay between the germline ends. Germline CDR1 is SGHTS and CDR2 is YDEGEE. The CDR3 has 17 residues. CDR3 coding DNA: TGTGCCAGCAGCCGATATCATTCCCCCTCTGGGGCCAACGTCCTGACTTTC. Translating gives CASSRYHSPSGANVLTF.

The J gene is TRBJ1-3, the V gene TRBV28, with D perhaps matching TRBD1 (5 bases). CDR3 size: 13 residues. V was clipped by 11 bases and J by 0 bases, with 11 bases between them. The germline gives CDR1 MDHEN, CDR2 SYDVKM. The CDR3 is CAGQGRSGNTIYF. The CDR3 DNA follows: TGTGCCGGACAAGGACGCTCTGGAAACACCATATATTTT.

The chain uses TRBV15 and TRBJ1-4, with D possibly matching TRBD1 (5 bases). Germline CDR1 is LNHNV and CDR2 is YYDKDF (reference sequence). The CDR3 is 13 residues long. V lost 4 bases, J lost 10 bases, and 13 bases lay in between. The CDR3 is CATSTGPQGKLFF. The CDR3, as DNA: TGTGCCACCAGCACAGGGCCTCAGGGAAAACTGTTTTTT.

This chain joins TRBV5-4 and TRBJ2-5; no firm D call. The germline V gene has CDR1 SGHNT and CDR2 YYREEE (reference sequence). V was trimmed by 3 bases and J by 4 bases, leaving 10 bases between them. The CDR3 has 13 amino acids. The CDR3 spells CASSWTLGETQYF. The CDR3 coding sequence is TGTGCCAGCAGCTGGACCCTTGGAGAGACCCAGTACTTC. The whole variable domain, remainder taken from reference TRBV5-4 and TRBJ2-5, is ETGVTQSPTHLIKTRGQQVTLRCSSQSGHNTVSWYQQALGQGPQFIFQYYREEENGRGNFPPRFSGLQFPNYSSELNVNALELDDSALYLCASSWTLGETQYFGPGTRLLVL.

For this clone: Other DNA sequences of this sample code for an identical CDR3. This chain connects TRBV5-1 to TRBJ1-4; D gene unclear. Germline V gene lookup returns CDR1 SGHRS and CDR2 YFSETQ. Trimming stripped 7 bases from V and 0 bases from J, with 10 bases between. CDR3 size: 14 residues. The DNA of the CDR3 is TGCGCCAGCTCCTTGGGGTCAACTAATGAAAAACTGTTTTTT. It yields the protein CASSLGSTNEKLFF. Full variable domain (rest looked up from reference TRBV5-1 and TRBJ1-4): KAGVTQTPRYLIKTRGQQVTLSCSPISGHRSVSWYQQTPGQGLQFLFEYFSETQRNKGNFPGRFSGRQFSNSRSEMNVSTLELGDSALYLCASSLGSTNEKLFFGSGTQLSVL.

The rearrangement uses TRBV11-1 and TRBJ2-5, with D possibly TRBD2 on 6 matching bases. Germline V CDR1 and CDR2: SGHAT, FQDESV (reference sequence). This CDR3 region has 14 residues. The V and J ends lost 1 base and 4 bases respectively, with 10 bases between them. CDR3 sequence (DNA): TGTGCCAGCAGCTTAGTAGGCGGGGTAGAGACCCAGTACTTC. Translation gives CASSLVGGVETQYF.

CDR3 nucleotide sequence: TGTGCCACCTCATCCTCCCGGGAGGGCTACGAGCAGTACTTC. Encoded protein: CATSSSREGYEQYF. The rearrangement links TRBV15 to TRBJ2-7, with TRBD2 matching 8 bases. There are 14 residues in the CDR3. Germline lookup yields CDR1 LNHNV and CDR2 YYDKDF (reference sequence). With 8 bases clipped from V and 3 bases from J, the junction kept 9 bases outside the gene matches.

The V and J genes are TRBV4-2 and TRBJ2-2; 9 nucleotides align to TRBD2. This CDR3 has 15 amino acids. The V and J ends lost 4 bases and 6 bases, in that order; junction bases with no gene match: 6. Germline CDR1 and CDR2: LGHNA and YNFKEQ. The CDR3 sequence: CASSLSGSGAGELFF. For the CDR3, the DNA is TGTGCCAGCAGCCTTAGCGGGAGCGGTGCCGGGGAGCTGTTTTTT.

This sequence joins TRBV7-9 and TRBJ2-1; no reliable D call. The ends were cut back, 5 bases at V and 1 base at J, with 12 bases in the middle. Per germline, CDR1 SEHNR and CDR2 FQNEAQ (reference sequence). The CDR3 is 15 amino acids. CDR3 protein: CASSPPVGSYNEQFF. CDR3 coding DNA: TGTGCCAGCAGCCCCCCGGTCGGGTCCTACAATGAGCAGTTCTTC.